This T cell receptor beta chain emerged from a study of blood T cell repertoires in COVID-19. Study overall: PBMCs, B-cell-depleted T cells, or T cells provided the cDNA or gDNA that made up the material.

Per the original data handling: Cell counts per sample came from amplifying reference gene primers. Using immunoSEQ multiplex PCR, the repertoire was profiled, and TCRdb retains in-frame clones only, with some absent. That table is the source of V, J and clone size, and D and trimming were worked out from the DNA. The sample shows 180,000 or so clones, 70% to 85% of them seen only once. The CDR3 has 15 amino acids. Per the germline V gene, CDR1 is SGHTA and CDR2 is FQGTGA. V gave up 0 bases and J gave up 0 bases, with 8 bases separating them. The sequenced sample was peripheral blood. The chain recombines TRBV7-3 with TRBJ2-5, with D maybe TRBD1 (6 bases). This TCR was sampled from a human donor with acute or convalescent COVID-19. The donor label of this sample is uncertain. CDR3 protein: CASSLTGTHQETQYF. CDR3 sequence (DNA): TGTGCCAGCAGCTTAACGGGGACACACCAAGAGACCCAGTACTTC.